This T cell receptor beta chain was recovered during a study of response to subunit inactivated influenza vaccine. One entry per CDR3 protein, called by TCRdb with MiXCR from the RT-PCR reads. Among roughly 180,000 distinct CDR3 sequences listed, about 10% were seen once. This clonotype appeared a few times. What it binds is unknown. Germline V lookup: CDR1 LGHDT, CDR2 YNNKEL (reference sequence). Unmatched junction bases numbered 8, after V lost 4 bases and J lost 6 bases. The CDR3 totals 14 residues. General observations from the study: T cells newly recruited by each seasonal influenza vaccination are few, the authors suggested.

This chain joins TRBV3-1 and TRBJ2-7; 8 bases map to TRBD2. This sequence originates from a man aged 50-59 years who received an inactivated influenza vaccine. Material: non-naive T cells sorted from PBMCs, obtained on the day of vaccination. CDR3 amino acids: CASSPRTSRREQYF. CDR3 DNA sequence: TGTGCCAGCAGCCCCCGGACTAGCCGTCGCGAGCAGTACTTC.